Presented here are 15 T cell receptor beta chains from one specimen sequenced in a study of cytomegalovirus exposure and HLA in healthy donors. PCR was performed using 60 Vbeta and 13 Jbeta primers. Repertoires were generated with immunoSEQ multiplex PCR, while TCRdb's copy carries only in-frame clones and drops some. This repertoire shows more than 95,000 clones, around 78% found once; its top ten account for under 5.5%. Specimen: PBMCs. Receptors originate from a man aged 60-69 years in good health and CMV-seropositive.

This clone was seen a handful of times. CDR3 sequence (DNA): TGTGCCAGTAGTCCCCCAAGGGGGACAGGAGAGGGGTCATACACTGAAGCTTTCTTT. It translates to CASSPPRGTGEGSYTEAFF. The rearrangement joins TRBV19 to TRBJ1-1; 8 bases agree with TRBD1. The CDR3 spans 19 residues. Germline CDR1 reads LNHDA; CDR2 reads SQIVND (reference sequence). The V segment lost 5 bases and the J segment 3 bases; nucleotides outside the gene matches: 20.

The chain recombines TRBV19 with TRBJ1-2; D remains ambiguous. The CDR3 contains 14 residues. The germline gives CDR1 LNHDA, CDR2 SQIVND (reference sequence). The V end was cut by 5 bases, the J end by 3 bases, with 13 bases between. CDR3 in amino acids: CASSYGSRDYGYTF. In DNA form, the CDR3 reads TGTGCCAGTAGTTACGGTTCTCGAGACTATGGCTACACCTTC.

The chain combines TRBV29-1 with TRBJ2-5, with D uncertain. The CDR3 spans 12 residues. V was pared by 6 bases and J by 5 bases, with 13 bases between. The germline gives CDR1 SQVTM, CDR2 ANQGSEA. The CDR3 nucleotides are TGCAGCGTCGACGAGGCTAGGGAGACCCAGTACTTC. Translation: CSVDEARETQYF.

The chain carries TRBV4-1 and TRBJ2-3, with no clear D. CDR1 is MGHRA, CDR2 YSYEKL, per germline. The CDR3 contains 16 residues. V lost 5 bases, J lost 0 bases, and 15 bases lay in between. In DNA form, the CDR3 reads TGCGCCAGCAGCGACTTACGGAAGAGTAGCACAGATACGCAGTATTTT. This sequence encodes CASSDLRKSSTDTQYF.

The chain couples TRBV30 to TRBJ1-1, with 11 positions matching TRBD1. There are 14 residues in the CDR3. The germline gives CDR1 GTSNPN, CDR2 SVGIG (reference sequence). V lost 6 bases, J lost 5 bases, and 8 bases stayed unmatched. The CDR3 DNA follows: TGTGCCTGCCGCACGGGGACAGGGGGAACTGAAGCTTTCTTT. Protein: CACRTGTGGTEAFF.

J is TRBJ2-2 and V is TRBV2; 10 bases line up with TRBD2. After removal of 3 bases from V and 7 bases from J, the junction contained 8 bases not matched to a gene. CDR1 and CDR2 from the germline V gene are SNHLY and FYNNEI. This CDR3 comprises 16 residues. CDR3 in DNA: TGTGCCAGCAGTGATGCAGCGGGGGGGCCGGTCGGGGAGCTGTTTTTT. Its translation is CASSDAAGGPVGELFF.

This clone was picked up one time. The CDR3 reads CASSGRGWGTEAFF. DNA for the CDR3: TGCGCCAGCAGCGGCAGGGGCTGGGGCACTGAAGCTTTCTTT. The gene calls are TRBV5-1 and TRBJ1-1, with D possibly matching TRBD1 (6 bases). The germline gives CDR1 SGHRS, CDR2 YFSETQ. With 4 bases removed from V and 4 bases from J, the gap between germline ends came to 14 bases. The CDR3 extends over 14 amino acids.

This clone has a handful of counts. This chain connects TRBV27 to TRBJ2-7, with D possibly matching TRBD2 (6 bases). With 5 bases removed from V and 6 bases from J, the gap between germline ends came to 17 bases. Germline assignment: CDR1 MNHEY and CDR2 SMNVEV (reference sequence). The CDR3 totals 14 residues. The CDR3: CASSPWAGRGEQYF. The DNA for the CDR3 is TGTGCCAGCAGTCCCTGGGCAGGGCGGGGCGAGCAGTACTTC.

The CDR3 reads CASSLWTGGSYEQYF. The CDR3 nucleotides are TGCGCCAGCAGCTTGTGGACAGGCGGCTCCTACGAGCAGTACTTC. This chain joins TRBV5-1 and TRBJ2-7; TRBD1 matches 7 bases. After removal of 1 base from V and 0 bases from J, the junction contained 4 bases not matched to a gene. Per germline, CDR1 SGHRS and CDR2 YFSETQ. The CDR3 consists of 15 residues. The complete variable domain, with remaining parts taken from reference TRBV5-1 and TRBJ2-7, reads KAGVTQTPRYLIKTRGQQVTLSCSPISGHRSVSWYQQTPGQGLQFLFEYFSETQRNKGNFPGRFSGRQFSNSRSEMNVSTLELGDSALYLCASSLWTGGSYEQYFGPGTRLTVT.

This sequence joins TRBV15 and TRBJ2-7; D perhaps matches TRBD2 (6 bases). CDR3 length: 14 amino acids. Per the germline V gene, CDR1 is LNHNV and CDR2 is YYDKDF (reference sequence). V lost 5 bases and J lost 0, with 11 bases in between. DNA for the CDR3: TGTGCCACCAGCCAACGGGGGAGCTCCTACGAGCAGTACTTC. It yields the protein CATSQRGSSYEQYF.

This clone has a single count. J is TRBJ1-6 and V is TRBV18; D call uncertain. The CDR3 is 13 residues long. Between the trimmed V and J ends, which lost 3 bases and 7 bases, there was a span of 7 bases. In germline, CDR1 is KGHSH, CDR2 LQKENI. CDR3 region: CASSPYSNSPLHF. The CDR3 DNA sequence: TGTGCCAGCTCACCGTACAGCAATTCACCCCTCCACTTT.

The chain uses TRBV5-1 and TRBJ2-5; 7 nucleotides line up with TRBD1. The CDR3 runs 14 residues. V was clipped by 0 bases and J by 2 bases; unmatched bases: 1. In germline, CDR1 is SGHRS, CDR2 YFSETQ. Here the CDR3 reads CASSLEGQQETQYF. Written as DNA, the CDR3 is TGCGCCAGCAGCTTGGAGGGACAGCAAGAGACCCAGTACTTC.

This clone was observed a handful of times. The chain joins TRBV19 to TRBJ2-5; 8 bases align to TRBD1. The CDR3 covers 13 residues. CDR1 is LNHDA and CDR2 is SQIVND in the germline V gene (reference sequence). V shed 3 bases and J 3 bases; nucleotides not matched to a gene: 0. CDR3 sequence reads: CASSMDREETQYF. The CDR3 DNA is TGTGCCAGTAGTATGGACAGGGAAGAGACCCAGTACTTC.

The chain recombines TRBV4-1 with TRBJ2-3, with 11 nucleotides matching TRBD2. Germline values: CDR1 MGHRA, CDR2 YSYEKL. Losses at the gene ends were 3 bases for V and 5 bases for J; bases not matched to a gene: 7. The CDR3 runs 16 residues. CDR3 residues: CASSHQLAGEEDTQYF. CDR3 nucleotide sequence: TGCGCCAGCAGCCACCAACTAGCGGGGGAGGAAGATACGCAGTATTTT.

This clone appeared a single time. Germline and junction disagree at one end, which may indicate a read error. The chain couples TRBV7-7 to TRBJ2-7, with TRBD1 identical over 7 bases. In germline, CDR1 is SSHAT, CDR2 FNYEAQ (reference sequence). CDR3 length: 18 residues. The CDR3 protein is CASNSRRTGRISSYEQYF. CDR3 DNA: TGTGCTAGCAACTCTAGGAGGACAGGCCGCATTAGCTCCTACGAGCAGTACTTC.